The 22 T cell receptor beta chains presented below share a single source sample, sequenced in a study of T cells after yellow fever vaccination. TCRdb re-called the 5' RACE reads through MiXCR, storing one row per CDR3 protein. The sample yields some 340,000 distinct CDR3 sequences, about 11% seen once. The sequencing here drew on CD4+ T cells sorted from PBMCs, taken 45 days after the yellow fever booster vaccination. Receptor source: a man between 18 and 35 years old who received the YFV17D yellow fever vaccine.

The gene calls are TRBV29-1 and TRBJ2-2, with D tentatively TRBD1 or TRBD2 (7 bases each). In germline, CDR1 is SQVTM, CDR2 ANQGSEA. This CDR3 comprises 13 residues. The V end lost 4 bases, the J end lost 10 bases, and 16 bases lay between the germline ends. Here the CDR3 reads CSVAGGGSEELFF. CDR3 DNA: TGCAGCGTTGCAGGGGGGGGTTCCGAGGAGCTGTTTTTT.

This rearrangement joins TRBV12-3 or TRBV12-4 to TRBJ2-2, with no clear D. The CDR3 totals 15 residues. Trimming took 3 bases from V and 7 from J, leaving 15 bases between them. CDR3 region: CASSFPDPFGGELFF. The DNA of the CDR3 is TGTGCCAGCAGTTTCCCGGACCCCTTTGGCGGGGAGCTGTTTTTT.

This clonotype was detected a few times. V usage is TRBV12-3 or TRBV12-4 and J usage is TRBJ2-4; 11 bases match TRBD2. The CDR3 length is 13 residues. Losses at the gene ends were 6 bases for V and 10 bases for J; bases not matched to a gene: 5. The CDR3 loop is CASSNLAGGIQYF. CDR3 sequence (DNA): TGTGCCAGCAGCAACCTAGCGGGGGGAATTCAGTACTTC.

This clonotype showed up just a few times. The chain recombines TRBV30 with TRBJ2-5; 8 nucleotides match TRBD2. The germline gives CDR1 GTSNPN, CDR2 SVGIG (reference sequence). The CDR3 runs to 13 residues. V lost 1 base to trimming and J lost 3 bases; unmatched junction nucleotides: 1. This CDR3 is CAWSGGLEETQYF. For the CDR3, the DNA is TGTGCCTGGAGTGGGGGACTAGAAGAGACCCAGTACTTC.

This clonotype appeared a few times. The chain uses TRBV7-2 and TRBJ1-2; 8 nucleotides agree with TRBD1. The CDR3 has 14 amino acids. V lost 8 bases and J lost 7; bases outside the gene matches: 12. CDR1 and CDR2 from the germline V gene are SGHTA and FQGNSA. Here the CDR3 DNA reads TGTGCCAGCGTCGCAGGGGGCTTCTCCCCTGGCTACACCTTC. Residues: CASVAGGFSPGYTF.

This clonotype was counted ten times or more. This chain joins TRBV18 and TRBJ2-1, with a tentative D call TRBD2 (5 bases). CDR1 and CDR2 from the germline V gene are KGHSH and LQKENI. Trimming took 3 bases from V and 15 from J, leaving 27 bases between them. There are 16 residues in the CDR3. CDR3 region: CASSPTIPRVSSARFF. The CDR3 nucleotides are TGTGCCAGCTCACCGACTATCCCCCGAGTGTCTTCAGCCCGGTTCTTC. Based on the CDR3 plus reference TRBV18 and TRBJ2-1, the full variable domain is NAGVMQNPRHLVRRRGQEARLRCSPMKGHSHVYWYRQLPEEGLKFMVYLQKENIIDESGMPKERFSAEFPKEGPSILRIQQVVRGDSAAYFCASSPTIPRVSSARFFGPGTRLTVL.

The CDR3 sequence is CASSSSTATRLYEQYV. The CDR3 coding sequence is TGCGCCAGCAGCTCCTCGACTGCGACCCGTCTTTACGAGCAGTACGTC. This chain connects TRBV5-1 to TRBJ2-7, with D unclear. The CDR3 is 16 residues long. Trimming took 3 bases from V and 4 from J, leaving 20 bases between them. Germline V CDR1 and CDR2: SGHRS, YFSETQ.

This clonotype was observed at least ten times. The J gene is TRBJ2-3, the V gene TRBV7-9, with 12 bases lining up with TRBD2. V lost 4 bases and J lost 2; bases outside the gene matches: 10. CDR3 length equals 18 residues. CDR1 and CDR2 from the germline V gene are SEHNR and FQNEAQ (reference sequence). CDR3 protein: CASSSAVTSGGNTDTQYF. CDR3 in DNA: TGTGCCAGCAGCTCTGCCGTGACTAGCGGGGGAAACACAGATACGCAGTATTTT.

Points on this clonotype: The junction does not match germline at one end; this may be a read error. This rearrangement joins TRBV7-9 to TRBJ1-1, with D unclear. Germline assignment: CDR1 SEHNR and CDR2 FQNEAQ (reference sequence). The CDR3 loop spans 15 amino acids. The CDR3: CASSRTKTELKSLVF. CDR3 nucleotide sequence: TGTGCCAGCAGCAGAACGAAAACGGAGCTCAAGAGCTTGGTCTTT.

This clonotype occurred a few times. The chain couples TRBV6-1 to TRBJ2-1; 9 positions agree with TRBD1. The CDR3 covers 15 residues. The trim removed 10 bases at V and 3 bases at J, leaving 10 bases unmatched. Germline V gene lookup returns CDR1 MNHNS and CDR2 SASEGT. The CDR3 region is CAIYVRDRVYNEQFF. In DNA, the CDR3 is TGTGCCATTTACGTCCGGGACAGGGTCTACAATGAGCAGTTCTTC.

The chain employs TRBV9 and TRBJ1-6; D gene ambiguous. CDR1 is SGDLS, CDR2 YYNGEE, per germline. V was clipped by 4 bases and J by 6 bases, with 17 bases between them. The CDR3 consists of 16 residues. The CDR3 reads CASSSSSWQTNSPLHF. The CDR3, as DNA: TGTGCCAGCAGCTCATCCTCGTGGCAGACTAATTCACCCCTCCACTTT.

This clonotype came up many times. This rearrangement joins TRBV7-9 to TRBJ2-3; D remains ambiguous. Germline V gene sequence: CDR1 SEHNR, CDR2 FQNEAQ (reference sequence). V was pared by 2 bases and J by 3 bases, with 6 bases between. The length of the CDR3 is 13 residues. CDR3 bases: TGTGCCAGCAGCTTAATAGGAACAGATACGCAGTATTTT. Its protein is CASSLIGTDTQYF.

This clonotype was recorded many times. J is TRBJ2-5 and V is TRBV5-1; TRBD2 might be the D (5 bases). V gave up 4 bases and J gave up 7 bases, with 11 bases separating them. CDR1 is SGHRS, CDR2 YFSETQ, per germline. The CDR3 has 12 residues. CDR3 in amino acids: CASSPTGMTQYF. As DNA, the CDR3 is TGCGCCAGCAGCCCCACGGGGATGACCCAGTACTTC.

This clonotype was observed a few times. The CDR3 DNA reads as TGTGCCAGCAGCTCCTGGGACAGGGAAGAAGGGCAGTTCTTC. Translated: CASSSWDREEGQFF. This rearrangement joins TRBV7-9 to TRBJ2-1, with 9 bases that match TRBD1. This CDR3 has 14 amino acids. The germline V gene has CDR1 SEHNR and CDR2 FQNEAQ (reference sequence). After removal of 4 bases from V and 12 bases from J, the junction contained 10 bases not matched to a gene. The full variable domain, in which reference TRBV7-9 and TRBJ2-1 provide the parts outside the CDR3, is DTGVSQNPRHKITKRGQNVTFRCDPISEHNRLYWYRQTLGQGPEFLTYFQNEAQLEKSRLLSDRFSAERPKGSFSTLEIQRTEQGDSAMYLCASSSWDREEGQFFGPGTRLTVL.

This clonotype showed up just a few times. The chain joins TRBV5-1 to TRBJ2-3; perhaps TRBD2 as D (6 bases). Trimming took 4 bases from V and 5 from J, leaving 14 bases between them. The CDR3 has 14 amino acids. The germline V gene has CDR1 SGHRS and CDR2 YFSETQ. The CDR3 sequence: CASSPLAGRDTQYF. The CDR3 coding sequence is TGCGCCAGCAGCCCCCTGGCGGGGCGAGATACGCAGTATTTT.

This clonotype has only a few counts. The CDR3 DNA follows: TGCGCCAGCAGCCAAGGCCTCCGGGACACTAAACCCTATGGCTACACCTTC. It encodes CASSQGLRDTKPYGYTF. The J gene is TRBJ1-2, the V gene TRBV4-1; possibly TRBD1 for D (6 bases). The CDR3 runs 17 residues. Germline V gene lookup returns CDR1 MGHRA and CDR2 YSYEKL. Trimming pared 1 base from V and 4 bases from J, leaving 19 bases between.

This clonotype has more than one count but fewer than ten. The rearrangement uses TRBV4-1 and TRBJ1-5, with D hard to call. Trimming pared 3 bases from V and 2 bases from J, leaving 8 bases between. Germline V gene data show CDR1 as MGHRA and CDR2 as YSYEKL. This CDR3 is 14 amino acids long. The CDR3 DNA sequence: TGCGCCAGCAGCCACACCCAGGGCAATCAGCCCCAGCATTTT. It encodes CASSHTQGNQPQHF.

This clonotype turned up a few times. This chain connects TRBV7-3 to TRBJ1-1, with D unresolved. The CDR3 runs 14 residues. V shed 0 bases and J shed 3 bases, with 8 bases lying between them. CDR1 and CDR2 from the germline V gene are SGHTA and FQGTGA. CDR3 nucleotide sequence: TGTGCCAGCAGCTTAACTAAGACCCACACTGAAGCTTTCTTT. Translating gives CASSLTKTHTEAFF.

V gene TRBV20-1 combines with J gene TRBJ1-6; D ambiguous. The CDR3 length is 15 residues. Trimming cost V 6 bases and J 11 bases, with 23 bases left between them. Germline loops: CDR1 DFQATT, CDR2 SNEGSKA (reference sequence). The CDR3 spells CSASHSGSSGTPLHF. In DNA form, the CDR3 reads TGCAGTGCGAGCCATTCAGGATCCTCGGGGACACCCCTCCACTTT.

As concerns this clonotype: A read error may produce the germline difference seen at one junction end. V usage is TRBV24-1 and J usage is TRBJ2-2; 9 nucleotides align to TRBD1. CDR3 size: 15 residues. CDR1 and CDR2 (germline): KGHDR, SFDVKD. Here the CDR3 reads CATSDGTGNTGELIF. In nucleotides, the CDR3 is TGTGCCACCAGTGATGGGACAGGGAACACCGGGGAGCTGATTTTT.

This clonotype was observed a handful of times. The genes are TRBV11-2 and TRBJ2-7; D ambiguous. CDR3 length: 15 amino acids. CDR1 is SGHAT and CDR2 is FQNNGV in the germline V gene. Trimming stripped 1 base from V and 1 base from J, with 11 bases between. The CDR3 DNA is TGTGCCAGCAGCTTAGGGTCGGCGACATCCTACGAGCAGTACTTC. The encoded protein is CASSLGSATSYEQYF.

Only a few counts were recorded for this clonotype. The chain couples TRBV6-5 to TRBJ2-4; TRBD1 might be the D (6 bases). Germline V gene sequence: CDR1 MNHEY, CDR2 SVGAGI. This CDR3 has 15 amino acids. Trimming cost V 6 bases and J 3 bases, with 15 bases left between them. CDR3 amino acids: CASRNREFGKNIQYF. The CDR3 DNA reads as TGTGCCAGCAGAAACAGGGAATTCGGCAAAAACATTCAGTACTTC.